These T cell receptor beta chains were read from a single sample in a study of blood T cell repertoires in COVID-19. The data were produced by immunoSEQ multiplex PCR, yet TCRdb's version contains in-frame clones alone and is incomplete. Among about 440,000 clones listed, approximately 90% were seen once. Sequenced: peripheral blood. These receptor sequences come from a woman aged 30 to 39 with acute or convalescent COVID-19. CDR3s include the opening cysteine and the closing phenylalanine or tryptophan. A D gene is named only where the DNA matches it firmly. Size is omitted from some rows. Given values are once, few, many or a class for expanded clones.

J gene | D gene | V gene | clone size | CDR3 DNA | CDR3 protein
TRBJ1-1 | NA | TRBV9 | NA | TGTGCCAGCAGCGCGGGAAGGAACACTGAAGCTTTCTTT | CASSAGRNTEAFF
TRBJ2-7 | NA | TRBV2 | NA | TGTGCCACCGCCCCCCGAGGATCCTACGAGCAGTACTTC | CATAPRGSYEQYF
TRBJ2-7 | NA | TRBV28 | NA | TGTGCCAGCAGTTTAGGGGGTACAGGGTTAACCGAGCAGTACTTC | CASSLGGTGLTEQYF
TRBJ2-3 | NA | TRBV6-1 | NA | TGTGCCAGCAGTGAATATGGGGGCTCTAGCACAGATACGCAGTATTTT | CASSEYGGSSTDTQYF
TRBJ1-6 | NA | TRBV20-1 | NA | TGCAGTGCTAGTTCCCCAGGCAGCTCCTATAATTCACCCCTCCACTTT | CSASSPGSSYNSPLHF
TRBJ2-5 | NA | TRBV10-3 | NA | TGTGCCATCAGTGATAGCCAGCGGGAGACCCAGTACTTC | CAISDSQRETQYF
TRBJ1-5 | TRBD1 | TRBV2 | NA | TGTGCCAGCAGGGCCGGGACAGTTAATCAGCCCCAGCATTTT | CASRAGTVNQPQHF
TRBJ1-6 | NA | TRBV6-4 | NA | TGTGCCAGCAGTGACCAGTACTCCTATAATTCACCCCTCCACTTT | CASSDQYSYNSPLHF
TRBJ2-2 | NA | TRBV28 | NA | TGTGCCAGCAGTTCGCCCCTTGGAGCGGACACCGGGGAGCTGTTTTTT | CASSSPLGADTGELFF
TRBJ1-2 | NA | TRBV6-2/TRBV6-3 | once | TGTGCCAGCAGTTTGTCTTCCTCTACCTATGGCTACACCTTC | CASSLSSSTYGYTF
TRBJ1-4 | TRBD1 | TRBV28 | NA | TGTGCCAGCAGGGGGACAGGGGGAGCAACTAATGAAAAACTGTTTTTT | CASRGTGGATNEKLFF
TRBJ1-1 | NA | TRBV4-2 | NA | TGTGCCAGCAGCCAAGACCTGGCAGAGAGCCTAGAAACTGAAGCTTTCTTT | CASSQDLAESLETEAFF
TRBJ1-4 | TRBD1 | TRBV5-1 | NA | TGCGCCAGCAGCTCGAGGGGGCAGATTAATGAAAAACTGTTTTTT | CASSSRGQINEKLFF
TRBJ1-5 | TRBD1 | TRBV27 | once | TGTGCCAGCAGTTTATGGGGACAGGGAGGCCAGCCCCAGCATTTT | CASSLWGQGGQPQHF